Below are 9 T cell receptor beta chains sequenced from a single sample in a study of blood T cell repertoires in COVID-19 (dated by TCRdb to about 2020). Library generation was performed with the immunoSEQ multiplex PCR assay. Entries here come from immuneACCESS through TCRdb and include only in-frame sequences with V and J called. Some clones fail to appear in such tables; in the studies checked, an unresolved V gene covers under half of the shortfall, and the cause of the remainder is unknown. The sample records over 130,000 clones, roughly 79% of which are singletons. 2.5% to 3% of the sample rests with the top ten. Sequencing used PBMCs or T cells enriched from blood (not recorded which). The receptors come from a woman in her forties or fifties who had recovered from COVID-19.

This rearrangement joins TRBV6-1 to TRBJ2-5; no firm D call. CDR1 and CDR2 from the germline V gene are MNHNS and SASEGT. This CDR3 comprises 11 residues. The V end lost 0 bases, the J end lost 8 bases, and 4 bases lay between the germline ends. The chain's CDR3 is CASSEASTQYF. CDR3 nucleotides: TGTGCCAGCAGTGAAGCGAGTACCCAGTACTTC.

The V gene is TRBV5-1, the J gene TRBJ2-1; possible D gene TRBD2, 6 bases. The CDR3 sequence is 16 residues long. V was trimmed by 3 bases and J by 4 bases, leaving 17 bases between them. The germline V gene encodes CDR1 SGHRS and CDR2 YFSETQ. The CDR3 here is CASSSGEGRGYNEQFF. The CDR3 region has the DNA TGCGCCAGCAGCTCCGGTGAGGGGCGGGGTTACAATGAGCAGTTCTTC.

The chain joins TRBV4-2 to TRBJ2-2; 9 nucleotides match TRBD1. The CDR3 runs to 17 residues. V dropped 0 bases and J dropped 4; count of bases not matched to a gene: 6. In germline, CDR1 is LGHNA, CDR2 YNFKEQ. The CDR3 nucleotides read TGTGCCAGCAGCCAAGATGGAAACAGGGGGCGCACCGGGGAGCTGTTTTTT. This codes for CASSQDGNRGRTGELFF.

The chain links TRBV5-1 to TRBJ2-2, with 10 bases lining up with TRBD1. Germline values: CDR1 SGHRS, CDR2 YFSETQ. V was pared by 6 bases and J by 6 bases, with 5 bases of the junction left unmatched. This CDR3 spans 14 amino acids. Here the CDR3 DNA reads TGCGCCAGCAACGACAGGGGGCATCCCGGGGAGCTGTTTTTT. This sequence encodes CASNDRGHPGELFF.

The chain is built from TRBV11-3 and TRBJ1-5; 11 bases are a match to TRBD1. The CDR3 is 16 residues long. The germline gives CDR1 SGHNT, CDR2 YENEEA. V was clipped by 4 bases and J by 5 bases; unmatched bases: 7. The CDR3 coding sequence is TGTGCCAGCAGCTCAGGACAGGGGGCTATGGATCAGCCCCAGCATTTT. Protein sequence: CASSSGQGAMDQPQHF.

The rearrangement joins TRBV11-3 to TRBJ2-7; 7 bases line up with TRBD2. Germline assignment: CDR1 SGHNT and CDR2 YENEEA. V dropped 2 bases and J dropped 0; count of bases not matched to a gene: 16. This CDR3 is built from 19 residues. CDR3 protein: CASSLRIGVLSGTSYEQYF. The CDR3 DNA follows: TGTGCCAGCAGCTTAAGGATCGGGGTTCTAAGCGGGACCTCCTACGAGCAGTACTTC.

The chain links TRBV7-8 to TRBJ2-7; D unclear. Trimming stripped 7 bases from V and 3 bases from J, with 16 bases between. From germline, CDR1 is SGHVS and CDR2 FQNEAQ. The CDR3 spans 14 residues. DNA of the CDR3: TGTGCCAGCACGGCCGGGTCCTTCTACTACGAGCAGTACTTC. Translated: CASTAGSFYYEQYF.

The V call is TRBV5-1, the J call TRBJ2-3; TRBD1 matches 7 bases. Germline CDR1 reads SGHRS; CDR2 reads YFSETQ. The trim removed 2 bases at V and 3 bases at J, leaving 9 bases unmatched. This CDR3 is built from 16 residues. DNA of the CDR3: TGCGCCAGCAGCTTTAAGAGACAGGGCGGTACAGATACGCAGTATTTT. This sequence encodes CASSFKRQGGTDTQYF. Filled out from reference TRBV5-1 and TRBJ2-3, the complete variable domain reads KAGVTQTPRYLIKTRGQQVTLSCSPISGHRSVSWYQQTPGQGLQFLFEYFSETQRNKGNFPGRFSGRQFSNSRSEMNVSTLELGDSALYLCASSFKRQGGTDTQYFGPGTRLTVL.

V usage is TRBV6-4 and J usage is TRBJ1-2; 7 bases match TRBD1. Germline trimming cut 8 bases from V and 0 bases from J; bases unmatched to any gene: 9. Germline V lookup: CDR1 MRHNA, CDR2 SNTAGT. The CDR3 covers 15 residues. Here the CDR3 reads CASPQRDSANYGYTF. The DNA of the CDR3 is TGTGCCAGCCCCCAAAGGGACAGCGCTAACTATGGCTACACCTTC.